The 21 T cell receptor beta chains below come from one sample, sequenced in a study of shared clonotypes between healthy human individuals. Generated by immunoSEQ multiplex PCR, the TCRdb table keeps only in-frame clones and is missing some. The data show around 2.5 million clones, 80% to 95% seen once. Sample: naive CD4+ T cells from PBMCs. Subset denoted: CD45RA+ positively selected. The receptor source for this set is a young man in good health. Some clones in this sample may be carry-over from other donors' samples.

V usage is TRBV29-1 and J usage is TRBJ1-1, with 7 bases lining up with TRBD1. CDR3 length: 13 residues. Germline assignment: CDR1 SQVTM and CDR2 ANQGSEA. The trim removed 6 bases at V and 5 bases at J, leaving 9 bases unmatched. CDR3 coding DNA: TGCAGCGTCATGGGACAGACCATGACTGAAGCTTTCTTT. Translating gives CSVMGQTMTEAFF.

This clone was counted between two and nine times. The J gene is TRBJ2-5, the V gene TRBV27; 7 nucleotides agree with TRBD1. V dropped 5 bases and J dropped 4; count of bases not matched to a gene: 13. The CDR3 sequence is 16 residues long. The germline V gene encodes CDR1 MNHEY and CDR2 SMNVEV (reference sequence). CDR3 DNA: TGTGCCAGCAGTGCCGGACAGGCATACAATCGAGAGACCCAGTACTTC. Protein sequence: CASSAGQAYNRETQYF.

The chain links TRBV9 to TRBJ2-1; D uncertain. The CDR3 totals 16 residues. Germline V CDR1 and CDR2: SGDLS, YYNGEE. Trimming removed 4 bases from V and 2 bases from J, with 16 bases in between. The CDR3 bases are TGTGCCAGCAGCCCCGAGGCGAATAAAGCCTACAATGAGCAGTTCTTC. This encodes CASSPEANKAYNEQFF.

A word on this clone: Other DNA sequences in this sample translate to the same CDR3. This chain uses TRBV6-6 with TRBJ2-1; TRBD2 aligns across 8 bases. The CDR3 runs to 15 residues. V trimming: 0 bases; J trimming: 4 bases; junction bases outside the gene matches: 2. Germline-derived CDR1 and CDR2 are MNHNY and SVGAGI (reference sequence). The CDR3 loop is CASSYSPSGYNEQFF. The CDR3 DNA reads as TGTGCCAGCAGTTACTCACCTAGCGGGTACAATGAGCAGTTCTTC.

The rearrangement uses TRBV21-1 and TRBJ2-1; the D call of TRBD2 is as the table states it, not checked on the DNA. TRBV21-1 corresponds to a pseudogene. The CDR3 loop spans 15 amino acids. In DNA, the CDR3 is TGTGCCAGCACGGTGGGGAGATGCGGTTTAAATGAGCAGTTCTTC. Its protein is CASTVGRCGLNEQFF.

J is TRBJ1-5 and V is TRBV7-2; no definite D call. Per germline, CDR1 SGHTA and CDR2 FQGNSA. The CDR3 is made up of 14 amino acids. Trimming shortened V by 5 bases and J by 7 bases, and 15 bases separated the two germline ends. As DNA, the CDR3 is TGTGCCAGCAGCCTCACTTCCCTTACCCAGCCCCAGCATTTT. Translated, it gives CASSLTSLTQPQHF.

The chain uses TRBV6-6 and TRBJ1-3; D might be TRBD1 (6 bases). Trimming removed 0 bases at V and 7 bases at J, with 13 bases between. Germline V lookup: CDR1 MNHNY, CDR2 SVGAGI (reference sequence). The CDR3 sequence is 15 residues long. This CDR3 is CASSYSGQGRNTIYF. For the CDR3, the DNA is TGTGCCAGCAGTTACTCCGGGCAGGGGAGGAACACCATATATTTT.

This clone has a single count. The chain links TRBV5-1 to TRBJ2-3, with D possibly called TRBD1 or TRBD2 (6 bases each). Germline values: CDR1 SGHRS, CDR2 YFSETQ. Trimming took 2 bases from V and 5 from J, leaving 15 bases between them. This CDR3 contains 15 residues. The CDR3 spells CASSFAGGVIDTQYF. The CDR3 DNA reads as TGCGCCAGCAGCTTCGCCGGGGGCGTGATAGATACGCAGTATTTT.

Here the CDR3 DNA reads TGCAGTGCCCTTAACAGGGGCGAGCAGTACTTC. Translating gives CSALNRGEQYF. The V call is TRBV20-1, the J call TRBJ2-7; TRBD1 matches 7 bases. The germline CDR1 and CDR2 sequences are DFQATT and SNEGSKA (reference sequence). With V trimmed by 6 bases and J by 6 bases, 5 bases remained unmatched. The CDR3 spans 11 residues.

A word on this clone: The sample has other DNA sequences that encode this CDR3 too. The CDR3 nucleotides are TGTGCCAGCAGTTTACAGGCCTATGGCTACACCTTC. It specifies CASSLQAYGYTF. V and J are TRBV28 and TRBJ1-2; unclear D gene. Trimming removed 2 bases at V and 4 bases at J, with 5 bases between. Germline lookup yields CDR1 MDHEN and CDR2 SYDVKM. CDR3 length: 12 residues.

This chain uses TRBV28 with TRBJ2-1; 8 nucleotides line up with TRBD2. The CDR3 contains 18 residues. J lost 4 bases, V lost 5 bases, and 16 bases had no gene match. Germline loops: CDR1 MDHEN, CDR2 SYDVKM. CDR3 protein: CASSPIYAAGEPYNEQFF. DNA for the CDR3: TGTGCCAGCAGTCCTATATATGCAGCGGGAGAGCCTTACAATGAGCAGTTCTTC. Full variable domain (outside the CDR3, taken from reference TRBV28 and TRBJ2-1): DVKVTQSSRYLVKRTGEKVFLECVQDMDHENMFWYRQDPGLGLRLIYFSYDVKMKEKGDIPEGYSVSREKKERFSLILESASTNQTSMYLCASSPIYAAGEPYNEQFFGPGTRLTVL.

This sequence joins TRBV28 and TRBJ2-7; D perhaps matches TRBD2 (7 bases). CDR3 length: 15 amino acids. V was cut by 5 bases and J by 6 bases, with 20 bases left in between. Germline V gene lookup returns CDR1 MDHEN and CDR2 SYDVKM. The CDR3 DNA reads as TGTGCCAGCAGTCCTTGGGGGGGCCGACAGCGCGAGCAGTACTTC. Its protein product is CASSPWGGRQREQYF. The full variable domain, with the rest looked up from reference TRBV28 and TRBJ2-7, is DVKVTQSSRYLVKRTGEKVFLECVQDMDHENMFWYRQDPGLGLRLIYFSYDVKMKEKGDIPEGYSVSREKKERFSLILESASTNQTSMYLCASSPWGGRQREQYFGPGTRLTVT.

Only one count was recorded for this clone. V and J are TRBV4-1 and TRBJ1-1; D perhaps matches TRBD1 (5 bases). This CDR3 region has 19 residues. CDR1 is MGHRA, CDR2 YSYEKL, per germline. V lost 0 bases, J lost 2 bases, and 22 bases lay in between. The CDR3 here is CASSQELMDGGVSNTEAFF. Written as DNA, the CDR3 is TGCGCCAGCAGCCAAGAGCTGATGGACGGAGGGGTCTCAAACACTGAAGCTTTCTTT.

This chain uses TRBV10-1 with TRBJ2-3; D unresolved. V lost 5 bases and J 1 base, leaving 7 bases between the germline ends. This CDR3 has 13 residues. The germline V gene encodes CDR1 WNHNN and CDR2 SYGVQD (reference sequence). The CDR3 region is CASSLTGTDTQYF. Here the CDR3 DNA reads TGCGCCAGCAGTCTTACCGGCACAGATACGCAGTATTTT.

The chain has TRBV4-1 and TRBJ1-5; 7 bases are a match to TRBD1. The ends lost 4 bases at V and 3 bases at J; junction bases unmatched: 9. Germline CDR1 and CDR2: MGHRA and YSYEKL. The CDR3 has 16 amino acids. The CDR3 DNA sequence: TGCGCCAGCAGCCCACAGACACAGGGGATCAATCAGCCCCAGCATTTT. This translates into CASSPQTQGINQPQHF.

The chain is built from TRBV19 and TRBJ1-3; 7 bases are shared with TRBD1. CDR3 size: 16 residues. Germline trimming cut 4 bases from V and 0 bases from J; bases unmatched to any gene: 6. CDR1 LNHDA and CDR2 SQIVND come from the germline V gene (reference sequence). CDR3 sequence: CASSTDRMISGNTIYF. The CDR3 nucleotides read TGTGCCAGTAGTACGGACAGGATGATCTCTGGAAACACCATATATTTT.

As to this clone: This same CDR3 is encoded by further DNA sequences in the sample. The rearrangement links TRBV27 to TRBJ2-1, with a tentative D call TRBD2 (5 bases). V lost 4 bases and J lost 10, with 8 bases in between. The CDR3 runs 11 residues. Germline loops: CDR1 MNHEY, CDR2 SMNVEV (reference sequence). In DNA, the CDR3 is TGTGCCAGCAGTTCCTCGGGGGAGCAGTTCTTC. Its protein product is CASSSSGEQFF.

The chain uses TRBV27 and TRBJ1-2; 8 bases map to TRBD1. V lost 4 bases to trimming and J lost 8 bases; unmatched junction nucleotides: 9. Germline V gives CDR1 MNHEY, CDR2 SMNVEV (reference sequence). The CDR3 is made up of 14 amino acids. The CDR3 reads CASSSAGGARGYTF. In DNA form, the CDR3 reads TGTGCCAGCAGTTCAGCAGGGGGCGCGAGGGGCTACACCTTC.

The J gene is TRBJ1-1, the V gene TRBV19; D uncertain. CDR1 is LNHDA, CDR2 SQIVND, per germline (reference sequence). There are 13 residues in the CDR3. Trimming took off 0 bases at V and 3 bases at J, with 5 bases between the two ends. DNA of the CDR3: TGTGCCAGTAGTATAGAAGAGGACACTGAAGCTTTCTTT. It specifies CASSIEEDTEAFF. The variable domain in full, completed from reference TRBV19 and TRBJ1-1, reads DGGITQSPKYLFRKEGQNVTLSCEQNLNHDAMYWYRQDPGQGLRLIYYSQIVNDFQKGDIAEGYSVSREKKESFPLTVTSAQKNPTAFYLCASSIEEDTEAFFGQGTRLTVV.

This clone appeared once. The J gene is TRBJ1-4, the V gene TRBV11-2, with D hard to call. The CDR3 contains 14 residues. The germline V and J ends were trimmed by 4 bases and 8 bases, with 14 bases remaining between them. The germline CDR1 and CDR2 sequences are SGHAT and FQNNGV. CDR3 nucleotide sequence: TGTGCCAGCAGCTCCGACCCGTGGTGGGAAAAACTGTTTTTT. Translating gives CASSSDPWWEKLFF.

The chain joins TRBV9 to TRBJ2-7, with 11 bases identical to TRBD2. The CDR3 has 14 amino acids. Germline CDR1 is SGDLS and CDR2 is YYNGEE. The V gene end was trimmed by 2 bases and the J gene end by 6 bases; junction bases not matched to a gene: 4. The CDR3 loop is CASSVGLAALEQYF. In DNA form, the CDR3 reads TGTGCCAGCAGCGTGGGACTAGCGGCTCTCGAGCAGTACTTC. Filled out from reference TRBV9 and TRBJ2-7, the complete variable domain reads DSGVTQTPKHLITATGQRVTLRCSPRSGDLSVYWYQQSLDQGLQFLIQYYNGEERAKGNILERFSAQQFPDLHSELNLSSLELGDSALYFCASSVGLAALEQYFGPGTRLTVT.